One T cell receptor beta chain is described in this entry. Its target is unknown. With 6 bases clipped from V and 9 bases from J, the junction kept 18 bases outside the gene matches. This CDR3 comprises 17 residues. Germline-derived CDR1 and CDR2 are KGHSH and LQKENI. The data were obtained in a study of shared clonotypes between healthy human individuals. Overall study context: The composition of the donors was a couple of women and a few men aged 18 to 49. Regarding the study as a whole: Tissue TCR repertoires likely differ from these blood-only repertoires.

Donors were healthy HIV-negative adults without recent acute infections or vaccinations. Produced via immunoSEQ multiplex PCR; TCRdb's table is partial and in-frame only. The sample comprises more than 2 million clones, approximately 95% of which are singletons, and roughly 0.13% rests with the top ten. V usage is TRBV18 and J usage is TRBJ2-1; 9 nucleotides line up with TRBD2. This clonotype originated in a man between 18 and 35 years old in good health. The sample consisted of naive CD4+ T cells sorted from blood. The subset is: CD45RA+ positively selected. CDR3 amino acids: CASSPLWISGSKGEQFF. In nucleotides, the CDR3 is TGTGCCAGCTCTCCGCTATGGATTAGCGGGAGTAAGGGTGAGCAGTTCTTC.